The following is a T cell receptor beta chain sequence with its context. With 3 bases removed from V and 3 bases from J, the gap between germline ends came to 17 bases. CDR3 length: 17 amino acids. Per the germline V gene, CDR1 is KGHDR and CDR2 is SFDVKD. The data were taken from a study of blood T cell repertoires in COVID-19. On the study more broadly: Donors in the United States, Italy and Spain gave samples during acute or convalescent COVID-19. Sources were T cells, B-cell-depleted T cells, or PBMCs; the material itself was cDNA or gDNA.

Authors' processing steps: Amplifying reference gene primers gave estimates of nucleated cell counts. Profiling relied on immunoSEQ multiplex PCR, and the TCRdb table lists in-frame clones only, not all of them. Clonal size and the V and J genes are those of that table, whereas D and trimming came from the DNA. This sample yields about 140,000 clones, of which about 83% are seen a single time; about 5% belongs to the top ten. The receptor's source is a human donor in a cohort sampled during active COVID-19. Sequencing used peripheral blood. The genes are TRBV24-1 and TRBJ2-1; D perhaps matches TRBD2 (6 bases). The DNA for the CDR3 is TGTGCCACCAGTGATCCTCTGGCGGGGACGCTCTACAATGAGCAGTTCTTC. Its protein product is CATSDPLAGTLYNEQFF.